Listed below are T cell receptor beta chains from one sample, sequenced in a study of OX40 agonist ivuxolimab in advanced cancers. Using immunoSEQ multiplex PCR, the repertoire was profiled, and TCRdb retains in-frame clones only, with some absent. The profile shows more than 50,000 clones, about 82% of them singletons. The source was CD4+ or CD8+ T cells sorted from blood, collected in a trial of the OX40 agonist ivuxolimab. The receptors shown here come from an adult with an advanced solid tumor such as melanoma, head and neck, liver or kidney cancer. CDR3s include the opening cysteine and the closing phenylalanine or tryptophan.

v_gene: TRBV27; len: 15; CDR3aa: CASSWTSEGSDTQYF
v_gene: TRBV5-6; len: 12; CDR3aa: CASSYASYEQYF
v_gene: TRBV19; len: 15; CDR3aa: CASIGEQGAGETQYF
v_gene: TRBV6-5; len: 15; CDR3aa: CASSSPGRGNSPLHF
v_gene: TRBV18; len: 16; CDR3aa: CASSPTAIGGEAEAFF
v_gene: TRBV11-2; len: 13; CDR3aa: CASRSQGVTEAFF
v_gene: TRBV5-1; len: 14; CDR3aa: CASRAGDSGNTIYF
v_gene: TRBV5-1; len: 16; CDR3aa: CASSLASSGEGDEQYF
v_gene: TRBV4-2; len: 16; CDR3aa: CASSRPGGGGKETQYF
v_gene: TRBV6-6; len: 14; CDR3aa: CASILIGDTGELFF
v_gene: TRBV4-1; len: 18; CDR3aa: CASSQPPGTVNMNTEAFF
v_gene: TRBV6-5; len: 15; CDR3aa: CASSAPDSSSYEQYF
v_gene: TRBV4-2; len: 18; CDR3aa: CASSRDKTGSFSNQPQHF
v_gene: TRBV6-5; len: 14; CDR3aa: CASSYSLDRNEQYF
v_gene: TRBV11-2; len: 16; CDR3aa: CASSLGVTGSTDTQYF
v_gene: TRBV6-1; len: 10; CDR3aa: CASSEAGRTF
v_gene: TRBV28; len: 12; CDR3aa: CASKGLWGGYTF
v_gene: TRBV11-1; len: 15; CDR3aa: CASSLRGVGANVLTF
v_gene: TRBV27; len: 10; CDR3aa: CASSFNEAFF
v_gene: TRBV6-1; len: 15; CDR3aa: CASSIRRGENQPQHF
v_gene: TRBV9; len: 17; CDR3aa: CASSVTSGTYSGNTIYF
v_gene: TRBV28; len: 16; CDR3aa: CASSLPTGVVGNEQFF
v_gene: TRBV6-5; len: 16; CDR3aa: CASSYSGTEIFEKLFF
v_gene: TRBV18; len: 14; CDR3aa: CASSPSLTSETQYF
v_gene: TRBV27; len: 18; CDR3aa: CASSHTSGGATGTDTQYF
v_gene: TRBV12-5; len: 17; CDR3aa: CASGLVLGQTNTGELFF
v_gene: TRBV10-3; len: 15; CDR3aa: CAISEGGTTSYEQYF
v_gene: TRBV7-2; len: 16; CDR3aa: CASSATRLRSYNEQFF
v_gene: TRBV5-1; len: 11; CDR3aa: CASSFQYEQYF
v_gene: TRBV21-1; len: 12; CDR3aa: CASIDHQETQYF
v_gene: TRBV14; len: 14; CDR3aa: CASSLRQVPDTQYF
v_gene: TRBV9; len: 16; CDR3aa: CASSHLSPGETGELFF
v_gene: TRBV9; len: 15; CDR3aa: CASSSMGGDGSPLHF
v_gene: TRBV30; len: 14; CDR3aa: CAWSGGQGEETQYF
v_gene: TRBV27; len: 14; CDR3aa: CASSKIQGVDTQYF
v_gene: TRBV28; len: 15; CDR3aa: CASSPAGLENNEQFF
v_gene: TRBV2; len: 13; CDR3aa: CATGTGTTGELFF
v_gene: TRBV19; len: 15; CDR3aa: CASQLQGRRNEKLFF
v_gene: TRBV4-1; len: 16; CDR3aa: CASSQRAGQGLSGYTF
v_gene: TRBV7-2; len: 15; CDR3aa: CASIPTSGAYNEQFF
v_gene: TRBV7-2; len: 15; CDR3aa: CASSLSSGGGYGYTF
v_gene: TRBV28; len: 10; CDR3aa: CASSSFEAFF
v_gene: TRBV7-2; len: 14; CDR3aa: CASSFKTGSTEAFF
v_gene: TRBV11-1; len: 13; CDR3aa: CASSADRAGEQYF
v_gene: TRBV7-8; len: 13; CDR3aa: CASSADRDRGYTF
v_gene: TRBV30; len: 13; CDR3aa: CAWRQLAKNIQYF
v_gene: TRBV30; len: 12; CDR3aa: CAWSPDRVIAFF
v_gene: TRBV19; len: 15; CDR3aa: CASNPTRDTGTEAFF
v_gene: TRBV19; len: 17; CDR3aa: CASRAGTGDPGANVLTF
v_gene: TRBV18; len: 15; CDR3aa: CASSPPGRGYNEQFF